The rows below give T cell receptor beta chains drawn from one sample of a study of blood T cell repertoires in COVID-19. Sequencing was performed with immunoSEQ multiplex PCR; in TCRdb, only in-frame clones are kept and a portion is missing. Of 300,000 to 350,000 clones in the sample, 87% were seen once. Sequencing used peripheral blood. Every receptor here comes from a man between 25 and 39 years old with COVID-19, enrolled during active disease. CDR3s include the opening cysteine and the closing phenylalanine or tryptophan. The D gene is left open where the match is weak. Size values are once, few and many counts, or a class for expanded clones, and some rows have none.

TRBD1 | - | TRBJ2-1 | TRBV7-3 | TGTGCCAGCAGCTTAGCGGGACAGGGGGATGAGCAGTTCTTC | CASSLAGQGDEQFF
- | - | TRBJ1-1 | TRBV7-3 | TGTGCCAGCAGCTTATTGGCAGGGAACACTGAAGCTTTCTTT | CASSLLAGNTEAFF
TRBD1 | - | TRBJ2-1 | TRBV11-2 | TGTGCCAGCAGCTTGGGACAGAGCGAGGCCGAAGAGCAGTTCTTC | CASSLGQSEAEEQFF
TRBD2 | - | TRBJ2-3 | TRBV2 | TGTGCCAGCAGTCTTAAGGGGACCCTTCGGGGGGGTACGCAGTATTTT | CASSLKGTLRGGTQYF
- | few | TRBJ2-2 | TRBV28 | TGTGCCAGCAGTTTAAGTCCAGACACCACCGGGGAGCTGTTTTTT | CASSLSPDTTGELFF
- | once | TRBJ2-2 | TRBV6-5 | TGTGCCAGCAGTTACCTACGAACCGGGGAGCTGTTTTTT | CASSYLRTGELFF
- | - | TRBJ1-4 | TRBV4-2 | TGTGCCAGCAGCCCAGGAGGGAGAGGGTTTGAAAAACTGTTTTTT | CASSPGGRGFEKLFF
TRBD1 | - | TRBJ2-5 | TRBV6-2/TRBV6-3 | TGTGCCAGCAGCAGGACAGGGCAAGAGACCCAGTACTTC | CASSRTGQETQYF
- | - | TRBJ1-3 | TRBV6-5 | TGTGCCAGCAGTTGGGGAACGGGGGGCAGCACCATATATTTT | CASSWGTGGSTIYF
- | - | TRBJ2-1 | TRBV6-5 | TGTGCCAGCAAAAAGGTCGGCGGCGGGACCAATGAGCAGTTCTTC | CASKKVGGGTNEQFF
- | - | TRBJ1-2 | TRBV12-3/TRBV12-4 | TGTGCCAGCAGTAAAAAGGGACATAACATCCTCTTC | CASSKKGHNILF
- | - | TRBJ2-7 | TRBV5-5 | TGTGCCAGCAGCGCGGTGGGGACGGCGGGAACCTACGAGCAGTACTTC | CASSAVGTAGTYEQYF
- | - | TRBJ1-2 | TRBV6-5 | TGTGCCAGCAGTTCCTCGGCCTATGGCTACACCTTC | CASSSSAYGYTF
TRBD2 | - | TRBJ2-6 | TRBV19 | TGTGCCAGCTCGGGGGGGCAGAGCTCTGGGGCCAACGTCCTGACTTTC | CASSGGQSSGANVLTF
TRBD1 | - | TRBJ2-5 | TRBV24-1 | TGTGCCACCAGTGATTTCCGGACAGGGAAGGGAGAGACCCAGTACTTC | CATSDFRTGKGETQYF
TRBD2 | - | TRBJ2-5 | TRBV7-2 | TGTGCCAGCAGCTTCAGACTAGCGGAAGAGACCCAGTACTTC | CASSFRLAEETQYF
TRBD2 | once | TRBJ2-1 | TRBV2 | TGTGCCAGCAGTGGTGTCCCGGGACTAGCGGCAGAGCAGTTCTTC | CASSGVPGLAAEQFF
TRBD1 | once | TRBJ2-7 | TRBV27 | TGTGCCAGCAGTTTACAGGGGGCCGGTCACGGAACCTACGAGCAGTACTTC | CASSLQGAGHGTYEQYF
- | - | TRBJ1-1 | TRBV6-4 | TGTGCCAGCAGTGAGACAGACTTGAACACTGAAGCTTTCTTT | CASSETDLNTEAFF
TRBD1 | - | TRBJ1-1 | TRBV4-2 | TGTGCCAGCAGCCCCGCCGGGACAGTGAACACTGAAGCTTTCTTT | CASSPAGTVNTEAFF
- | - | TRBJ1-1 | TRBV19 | TGTGCCAGTAGTATAGACGAGGAGAAGATGAACACTGAAGCTTTCTTT | CASSIDEEKMNTEAFF
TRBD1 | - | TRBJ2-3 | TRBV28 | TGTGCCAGCAGTTGGGACAGACTCCCAGATACGCAGTATTTT | CASSWDRLPDTQYF
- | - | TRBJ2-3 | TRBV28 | TGTGCCAGCAGTTCTAACTACTTCACAGATACGCAGTATTTT | CASSSNYFTDTQYF
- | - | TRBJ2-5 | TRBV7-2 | TGTGCCAGCAGCCCGGGGGGCCCCCAAGAGACCCAGTACTTC | CASSPGGPQETQYF
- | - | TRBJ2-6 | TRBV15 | TGTGCCACCAGCAGAGACCCCTTGGGGGCCAACGTCCTGACTTTC | CATSRDPLGANVLTF
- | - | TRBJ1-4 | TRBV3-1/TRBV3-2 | TGTGCCAGCAGCCAAGATACAGGACGGAATAATGAAAAACTGTTTTTT | CASSQDTGRNNEKLFF
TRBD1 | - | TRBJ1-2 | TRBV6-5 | TGTGCCAGCAGTTACTCGGGCCAGGGGGGCTATGGCTACACCTTC | CASSYSGQGGYGYTF
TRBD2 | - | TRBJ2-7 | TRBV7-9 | TGTGCCAGCAGCTCGGGACTAGCGGCCATTTACGAGCAGTACTTC | CASSSGLAAIYEQYF
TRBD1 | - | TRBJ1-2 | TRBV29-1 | TGCAGCGTTGAAGGACAGGGTGAGGGCTACACCTTC | CSVEGQGEGYTF
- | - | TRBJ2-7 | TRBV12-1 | TGTGCCAGCAGCGTGGGTACTAGCGGAGAGGGCGAGCAGTACTTC | CASSVGTSGEGEQYF
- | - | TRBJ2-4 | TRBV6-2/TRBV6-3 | TGTGCCAGCAGTTACGGGACAACGACCAAAAACATTCAGTACTTC | CASSYGTTTKNIQYF
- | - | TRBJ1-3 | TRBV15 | TGTGCCACCAGCACGATGAGCTCTGGAAACACCATATATTTT | CATSTMSSGNTIYF
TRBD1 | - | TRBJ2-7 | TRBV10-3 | TGTGCCATCCAGAGGAGCAGGGGGCCGGTCGAGCAGTACTTC | CAIQRSRGPVEQYF